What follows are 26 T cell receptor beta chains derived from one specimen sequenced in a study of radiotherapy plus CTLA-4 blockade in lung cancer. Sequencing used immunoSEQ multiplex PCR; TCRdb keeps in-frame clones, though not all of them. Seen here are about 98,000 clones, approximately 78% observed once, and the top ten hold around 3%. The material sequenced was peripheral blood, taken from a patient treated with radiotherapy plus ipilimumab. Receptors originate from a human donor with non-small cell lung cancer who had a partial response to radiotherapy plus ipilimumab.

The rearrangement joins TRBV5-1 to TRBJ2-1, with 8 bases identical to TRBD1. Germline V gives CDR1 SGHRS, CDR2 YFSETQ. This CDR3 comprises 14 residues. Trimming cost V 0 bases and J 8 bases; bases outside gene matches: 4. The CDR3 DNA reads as TGCGCCAGCAGCTTGGGCAGGGGGCAAGATGAGCAGTTCTTC. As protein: CASSLGRGQDEQFF.

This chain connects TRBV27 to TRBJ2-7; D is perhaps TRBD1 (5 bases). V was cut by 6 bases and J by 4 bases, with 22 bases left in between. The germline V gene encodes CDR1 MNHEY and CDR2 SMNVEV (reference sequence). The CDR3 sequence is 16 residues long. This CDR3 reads CASSPGTGQGLYEQYF. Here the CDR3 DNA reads TGTGCCAGCAGCCCGGGTACGGGCCAGGGTTTGTACGAGCAGTACTTC.

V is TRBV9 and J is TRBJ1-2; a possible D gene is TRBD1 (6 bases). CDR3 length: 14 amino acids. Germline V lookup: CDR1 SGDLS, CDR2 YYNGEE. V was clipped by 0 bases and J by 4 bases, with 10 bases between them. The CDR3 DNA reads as TGTGCCAGCAGCGTAGAAAGGGGGTCCTATGGCTACACCTTC. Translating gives CASSVERGSYGYTF.

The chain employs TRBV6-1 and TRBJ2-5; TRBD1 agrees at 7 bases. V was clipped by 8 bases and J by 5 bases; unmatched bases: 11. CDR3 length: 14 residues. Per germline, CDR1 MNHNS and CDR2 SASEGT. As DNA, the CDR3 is TGTGCCAGCGACAGGGACCTTACCCGGGAGACCCAGTACTTC. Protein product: CASDRDLTRETQYF.

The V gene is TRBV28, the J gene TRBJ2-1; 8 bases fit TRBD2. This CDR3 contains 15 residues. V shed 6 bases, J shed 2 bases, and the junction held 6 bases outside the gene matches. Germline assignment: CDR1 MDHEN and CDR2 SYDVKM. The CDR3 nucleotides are TGTGCCAGCAGAGCAGCGGGAGCGACCTACAATGAGCAGTTCTTC. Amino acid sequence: CASRAAGATYNEQFF.

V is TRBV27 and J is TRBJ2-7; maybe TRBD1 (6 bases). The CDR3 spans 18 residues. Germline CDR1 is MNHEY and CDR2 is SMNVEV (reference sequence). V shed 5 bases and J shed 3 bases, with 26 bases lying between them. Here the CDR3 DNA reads TGTGCCAGCAGTCCTATATACACTTTCAGGGGATCGGGCTACGAGCAGTACTTC. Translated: CASSPIYTFRGSGYEQYF.

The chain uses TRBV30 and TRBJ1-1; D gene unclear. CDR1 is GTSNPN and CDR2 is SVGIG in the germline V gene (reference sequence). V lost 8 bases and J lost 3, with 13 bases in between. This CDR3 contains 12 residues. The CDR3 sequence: CARRRGYTEAFF. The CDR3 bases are TGTGCCCGCCGGCGAGGGTACACTGAAGCTTTCTTT.

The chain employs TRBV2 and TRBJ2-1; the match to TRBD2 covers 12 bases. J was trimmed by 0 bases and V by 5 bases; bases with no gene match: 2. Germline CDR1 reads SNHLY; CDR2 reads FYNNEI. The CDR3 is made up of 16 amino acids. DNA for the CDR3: TGTGCCAGCAGTTCACTAGCGGGGGGCTCCTACAATGAGCAGTTCTTC. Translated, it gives CASSSLAGGSYNEQFF.

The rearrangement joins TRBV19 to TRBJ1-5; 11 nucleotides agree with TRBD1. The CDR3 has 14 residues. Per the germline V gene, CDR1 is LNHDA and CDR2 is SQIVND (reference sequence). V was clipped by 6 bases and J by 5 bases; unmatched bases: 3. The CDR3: CASRGTGGHQPQHF. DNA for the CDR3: TGTGCCAGTAGAGGGACAGGGGGACATCAGCCCCAGCATTTT.

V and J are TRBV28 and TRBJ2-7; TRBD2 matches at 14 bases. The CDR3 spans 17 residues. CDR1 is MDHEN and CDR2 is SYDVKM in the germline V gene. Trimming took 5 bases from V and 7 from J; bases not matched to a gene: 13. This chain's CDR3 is CASSPGLAGGARWEQYF. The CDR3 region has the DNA TGTGCCAGCAGTCCTGGACTAGCGGGAGGCGCGAGGTGGGAGCAGTACTTC.

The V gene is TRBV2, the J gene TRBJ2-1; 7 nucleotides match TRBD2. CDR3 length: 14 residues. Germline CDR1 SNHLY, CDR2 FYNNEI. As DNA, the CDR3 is TGTGTTAGCACTGGCGGGAGCTCCTACAATGAGCAGTTCTTC. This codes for CVSTGGSSYNEQFF. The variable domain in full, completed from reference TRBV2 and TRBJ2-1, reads EPEVTQTPSHQVTQMGQEVILRCVPISNHLYFYWYRQILGQKVEFLVSFYNNEISEKSEIFDDQFSVERPDGSNFTLKIRSTKLEDSAMYFCVSTGGSSYNEQFFGPGTRLTVL.

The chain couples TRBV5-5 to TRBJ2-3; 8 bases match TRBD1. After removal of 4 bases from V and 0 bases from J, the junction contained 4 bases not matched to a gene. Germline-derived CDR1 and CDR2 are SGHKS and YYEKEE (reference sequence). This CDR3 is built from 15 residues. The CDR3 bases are TGTGCCAGCAGCCCGGGACAGGCTAGCACAGATACGCAGTATTTT. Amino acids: CASSPGQASTDTQYF.

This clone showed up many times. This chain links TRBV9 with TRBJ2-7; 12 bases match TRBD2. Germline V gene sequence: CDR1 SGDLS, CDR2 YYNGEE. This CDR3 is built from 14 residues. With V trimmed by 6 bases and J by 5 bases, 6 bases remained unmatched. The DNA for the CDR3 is TGTGCCAGCACCCGAGGACTAGCGGGAAACGAGCAGTACTTC. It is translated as CASTRGLAGNEQYF.

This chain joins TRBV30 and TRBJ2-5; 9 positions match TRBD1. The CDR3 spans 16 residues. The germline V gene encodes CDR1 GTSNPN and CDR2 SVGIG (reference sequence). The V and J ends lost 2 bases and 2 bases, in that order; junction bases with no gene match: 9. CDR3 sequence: CAWSHGQGREQETQYF. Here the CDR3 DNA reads TGTGCCTGGAGTCATGGACAGGGGCGCGAGCAAGAGACCCAGTACTTC.

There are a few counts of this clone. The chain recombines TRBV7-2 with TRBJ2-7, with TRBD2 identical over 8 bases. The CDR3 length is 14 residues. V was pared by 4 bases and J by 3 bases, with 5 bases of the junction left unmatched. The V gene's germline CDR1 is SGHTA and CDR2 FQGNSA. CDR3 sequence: CASSSASGFYEQYF. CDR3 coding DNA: TGTGCCAGCAGCTCGGCTAGCGGGTTCTACGAGCAGTACTTC.

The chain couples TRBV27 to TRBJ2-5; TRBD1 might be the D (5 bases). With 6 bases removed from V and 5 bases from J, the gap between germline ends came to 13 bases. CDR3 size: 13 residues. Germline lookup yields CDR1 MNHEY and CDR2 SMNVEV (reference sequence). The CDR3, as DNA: TGTGCCAGCAGATCCGGGTCAGGGGAGACCCAGTACTTC. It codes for CASRSGSGETQYF.

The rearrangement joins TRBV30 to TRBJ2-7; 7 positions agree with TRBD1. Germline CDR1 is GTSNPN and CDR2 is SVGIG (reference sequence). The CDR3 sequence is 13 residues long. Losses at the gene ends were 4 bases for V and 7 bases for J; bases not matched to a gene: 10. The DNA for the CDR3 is TGTGCCTGGACCCTACAGGGGTTGGGAGAGCAGTACTTC. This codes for CAWTLQGLGEQYF. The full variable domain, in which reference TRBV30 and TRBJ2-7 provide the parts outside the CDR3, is SQTIHQWPATLVQPVGSPLSLECTVEGTSNPNLYWYRQAAGRGLQLLFYSVGIGQISSEVPQNLSASRPQDRQFILSSKKLLLSDSGFYLCAWTLQGLGEQYFGPGTRLTVT.

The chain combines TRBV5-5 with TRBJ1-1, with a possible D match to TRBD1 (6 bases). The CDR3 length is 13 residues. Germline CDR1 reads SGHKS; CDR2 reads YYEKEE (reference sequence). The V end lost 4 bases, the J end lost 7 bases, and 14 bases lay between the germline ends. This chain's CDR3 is CASSLRTDGEAFF. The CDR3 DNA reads TGTGCCAGCAGCCTAAGGACAGATGGTGAAGCTTTCTTT.

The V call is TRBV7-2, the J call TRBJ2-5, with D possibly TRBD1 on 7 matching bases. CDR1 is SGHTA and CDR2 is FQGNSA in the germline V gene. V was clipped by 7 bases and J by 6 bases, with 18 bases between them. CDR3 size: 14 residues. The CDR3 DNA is TGTGCCAGCACCCGAGGAGGGGGCAGCCAGACCCAGTACTTC. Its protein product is CASTRGGGSQTQYF. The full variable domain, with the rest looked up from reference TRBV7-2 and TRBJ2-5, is GAGVSQSPSNKVTEKGKDVELRCDPISGHTALYWYRQSLGQGLEFLIYFQGNSAPDKSGLPSDRFSAERTGGSVSTLTIQRTQQEDSAVYLCASTRGGGSQTQYFGPGTRLLVL.

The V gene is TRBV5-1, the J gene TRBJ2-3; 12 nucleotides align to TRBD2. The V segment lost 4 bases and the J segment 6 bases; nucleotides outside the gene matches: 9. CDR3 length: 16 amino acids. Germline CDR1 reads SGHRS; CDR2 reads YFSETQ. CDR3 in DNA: TGCGCCAGCAGCCGGACTAGCGGGAACCCATCGGATACGCAGTATTTT. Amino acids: CASSRTSGNPSDTQYF.

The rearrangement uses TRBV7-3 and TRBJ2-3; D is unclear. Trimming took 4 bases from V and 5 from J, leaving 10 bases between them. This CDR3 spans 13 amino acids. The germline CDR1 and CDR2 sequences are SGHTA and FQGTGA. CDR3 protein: CASSSRLGDTQYF. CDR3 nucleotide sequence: TGTGCCAGCAGCTCGCGACTTGGAGATACGCAGTATTTT.

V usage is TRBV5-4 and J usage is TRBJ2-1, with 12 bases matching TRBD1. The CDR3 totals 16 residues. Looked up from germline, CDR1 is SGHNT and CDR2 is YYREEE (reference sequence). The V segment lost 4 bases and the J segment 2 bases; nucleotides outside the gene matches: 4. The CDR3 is CASSKGTGGTYNEQFF. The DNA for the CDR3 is TGTGCCAGCAGCAAAGGGACAGGGGGCACCTACAATGAGCAGTTCTTC.

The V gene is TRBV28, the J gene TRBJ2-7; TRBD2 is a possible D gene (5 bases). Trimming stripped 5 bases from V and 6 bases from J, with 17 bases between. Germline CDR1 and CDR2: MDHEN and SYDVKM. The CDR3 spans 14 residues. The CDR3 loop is CASSPADSTGEQYF. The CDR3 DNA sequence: TGTGCCAGCAGTCCGGCGGACTCAACCGGCGAGCAGTACTTC.

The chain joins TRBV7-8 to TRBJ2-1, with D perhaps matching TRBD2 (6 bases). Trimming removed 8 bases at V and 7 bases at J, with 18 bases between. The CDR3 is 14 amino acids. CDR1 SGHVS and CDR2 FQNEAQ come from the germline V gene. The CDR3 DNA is TGTGCCAGCTGTCCCATCGGGACTCTTAATGAGCAGTTCTTC. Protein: CASCPIGTLNEQFF.

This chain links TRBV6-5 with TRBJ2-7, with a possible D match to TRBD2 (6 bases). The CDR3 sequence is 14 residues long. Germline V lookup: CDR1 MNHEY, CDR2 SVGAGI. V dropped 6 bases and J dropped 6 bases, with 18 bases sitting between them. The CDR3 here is CASSFRDGSGEQYF. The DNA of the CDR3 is TGTGCCAGCAGCTTCAGGGACGGGAGTGGCGAGCAGTACTTC.

The CDR3 nucleotides read TGTGCCTGGAGTTCGACTTCGGAGCCCCAGCATTTT. The encoded protein is CAWSSTSEPQHF. The chain employs TRBV30 and TRBJ1-5; no definite D call. CDR1 GTSNPN and CDR2 SVGIG come from the germline V gene (reference sequence). The V end was cut by 2 bases, the J end by 8 bases, with 10 bases between. CDR3 length: 12 amino acids.